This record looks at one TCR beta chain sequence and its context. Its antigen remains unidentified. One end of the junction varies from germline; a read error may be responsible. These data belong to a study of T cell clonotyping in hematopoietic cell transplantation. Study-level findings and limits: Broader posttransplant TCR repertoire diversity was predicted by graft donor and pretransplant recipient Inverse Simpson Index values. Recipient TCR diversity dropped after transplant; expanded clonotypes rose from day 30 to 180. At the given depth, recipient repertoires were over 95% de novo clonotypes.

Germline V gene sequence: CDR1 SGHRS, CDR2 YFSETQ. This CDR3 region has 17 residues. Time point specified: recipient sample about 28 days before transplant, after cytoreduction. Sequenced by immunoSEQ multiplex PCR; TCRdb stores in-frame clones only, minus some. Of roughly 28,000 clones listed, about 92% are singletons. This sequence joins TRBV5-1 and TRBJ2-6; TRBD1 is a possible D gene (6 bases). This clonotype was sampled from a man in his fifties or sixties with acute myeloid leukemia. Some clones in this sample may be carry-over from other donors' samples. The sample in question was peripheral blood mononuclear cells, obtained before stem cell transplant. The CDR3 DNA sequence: TGCGCCAGCAGCTTGACAGGGTTCCACTCTGGGGCCAACATCCTGACTTTC. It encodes CASSLTGFHSGANILTF.